One sample yielded the 10 T cell receptor beta chains listed below, sequenced in a study of CD8 T cells in ankylosing spondylitis. Broader study findings: Characteristic, it appeared, of ankylosing spondylitis blood was a TCR beta motif of several highly homologous variants.

No antigen is known for these receptors. TCRdb re-called the 5' RACE reads with MiXCR, one entry per CDR3 protein. The sample carries fewer than 650,000 distinct CDR3 sequences, about 12% recorded once. What was sequenced was blood, either unsorted or a sorted T cell fraction (not recorded which). The receptors derive from a male donor with ankylosing spondylitis.

The CDR3 loop is CASSYFSQQFF. DNA for the CDR3: TGTGCCAGCAGTTACTTCAGCCAGCAGTTCTTC. The chain joins TRBV6-2 or TRBV6-3 to TRBJ2-1; unclear D gene. Trimming took 1 base from V and 11 from J, leaving 6 bases between them. In germline, CDR1 is MNHEY, CDR2 SVGEGT. The CDR3 runs 11 residues.

The rearrangement uses TRBV15 and TRBJ1-1; 7 nucleotides match TRBD1. This CDR3 contains 14 residues. V was clipped by 2 bases and J by 4 bases; unmatched bases: 4. Germline assignment: CDR1 LNHNV and CDR2 YYDKDF (reference sequence). CDR3 residues: CATSRNRGSTEAFF. CDR3 sequence (DNA): TGTGCCACCAGCAGAAACAGGGGTAGCACTGAAGCTTTCTTT.

This chain joins TRBV12-3 or TRBV12-4 and TRBJ2-1, with TRBD2 matching over 9 bases. J lost 9 bases, V lost 6 bases, and 9 bases had no gene match. The CDR3 runs to 14 residues. In DNA form, the CDR3 reads TGTGCCAGCAGACCTTTAGCGGGAGCGAGTGAGCAGTTCTTC. Translating gives CASRPLAGASEQFF.

The genes are TRBV20-1 and TRBJ1-3; the D is unclear. Per germline, CDR1 DFQATT and CDR2 SNEGSKA (reference sequence). This CDR3 region has 13 residues. The germline V and J ends were trimmed by 1 base and 0 bases, with 4 bases remaining between them. The CDR3 protein is CSARVPSGNTIYF. CDR3 nucleotide sequence: TGCAGTGCTAGAGTTCCCTCTGGAAACACCATATATTTT.

V is TRBV2 and J is TRBJ2-2, with unresolved D. Trimming removed 6 bases from V and 1 base from J, with 12 bases in between. From germline, CDR1 is SNHLY and CDR2 FYNNEI. The CDR3 has 15 amino acids. The CDR3 region is CASRGSAGNTGELFF. CDR3 bases: TGTGCCAGCAGAGGTTCTGCAGGGAACACCGGGGAGCTGTTTTTT.

This chain joins TRBV29-1 and TRBJ2-1, with 7 nucleotides matching TRBD2. Losses at the gene ends were 6 bases for V and 8 bases for J; bases not matched to a gene: 13. CDR1 and CDR2 from the germline V gene are SQVTM and ANQGSEA. The CDR3 is made up of 14 amino acids. The CDR3 protein is CSVELAKEADEQFF. The DNA of the CDR3 is TGCAGCGTCGAACTAGCGAAAGAAGCGGATGAGCAGTTCTTC.

This clonotype showed up just a few times. The chain is built from TRBV7-2 and TRBJ1-5, with D possibly matching TRBD1 (5 bases). The CDR3 totals 16 residues. The germline V gene encodes CDR1 SGHTA and CDR2 FQGNSA. V was pared by 4 bases and J by 0 bases, with 13 bases between. The CDR3 reads CASSWGPADSNQPQHF. Written as DNA, the CDR3 is TGTGCCAGCAGCTGGGGACCGGCAGATAGCAATCAGCCCCAGCATTTT.

This clonotype was counted at least ten times. The chain has TRBV12-3 or TRBV12-4 and TRBJ1-2; possibly TRBD1 for D (5 bases). V dropped 8 bases and J dropped 7 bases, with 20 bases sitting between them. This CDR3 is built from 14 residues. The CDR3 is CASLRLGKRGGYTF. DNA for the CDR3: TGTGCCAGCTTAAGGCTGGGGAAGAGGGGTGGCTACACCTTC.

The chain is built from TRBV7-9 and TRBJ2-3; no reliable D call. The CDR3 runs 17 residues. Between the trimmed V and J ends, which lost 3 bases and 1 base, there was a span of 17 bases. Germline lookup yields CDR1 SEHNR and CDR2 FQNEAQ (reference sequence). The CDR3 DNA sequence: TGTGCCAGCAGCTTTGATTTCGACACCCTTGGCACAGATACGCAGTATTTT. Translated: CASSFDFDTLGTDTQYF.

The chain uses TRBV7-9 and TRBJ2-6; TRBD1 matches 7 bases. Germline CDR1 and CDR2: SEHNR and FQNEAQ (reference sequence). J gave up 11 bases and V 8 bases, and 15 bases lay outside the gene matches. The length of the CDR3 is 15 residues. CDR3 in amino acids: CASAGGARQGDVLTF. In DNA, the CDR3 is TGTGCCAGCGCTGGGGGCGCGAGACAGGGCGACGTCCTGACTTTC.